This passage covers 8 T cell receptor beta chains from one sample sequenced in a study of cytomegalovirus exposure and HLA in healthy donors. PCR employed 60 Vbeta and 13 Jbeta primers. Libraries were prepared by immunoSEQ multiplex PCR; TCRdb keeps only in-frame clonotypes and omits some of them. The sample contains roughly 100,000 clones, more than 75% of which appear only once. Sequenced sample: PBMCs. These receptors all come from a woman aged 18-35 years in good health and CMV-seropositive.

To note about this clone: This sample also contains other DNA sequences that code for the same CDR3. The V and J genes are TRBV27 and TRBJ1-5; tentatively, D is TRBD1 (5 bases). V gave up 6 bases and J gave up 4 bases, with 10 bases separating them. The CDR3 contains 13 residues. CDR1 and CDR2 (germline): MNHEY, SMNVEV (reference sequence). DNA of the CDR3: TGTGCCAGCAGACCTGGGGGGAATCAGCCCCAGCATTTT. This encodes CASRPGGNQPQHF.

The V gene is TRBV25-1, the J gene TRBJ2-7; 8 bases fit TRBD1. Germline loops: CDR1 MGHDK, CDR2 SYGVNS. Losses at the gene ends were 2 bases for V and 4 bases for J; bases not matched to a gene: 7. CDR3 size: 15 residues. The CDR3 protein is CASSEIGQGGYEQYF. The CDR3 DNA reads TGTGCCAGCAGTGAAATCGGACAGGGAGGATACGAGCAGTACTTC.

The chain has TRBV4-2 and TRBJ1-1, with D perhaps TRBD1 (5 bases). Trimming cost V 0 bases and J 1 base, with 9 bases left between them. CDR3 size: 15 residues. CDR1 and CDR2 (germline): LGHNA, YNFKEQ. The CDR3 is CASSQDPGGNTEAFF. The CDR3 DNA sequence: TGTGCCAGCAGCCAAGATCCGGGGGGGAACACTGAAGCTTTCTTT.

The chain couples TRBV7-3 to TRBJ2-3; possible D gene TRBD2, 6 bases. The germline gives CDR1 SGHTA, CDR2 FQGTGA. The CDR3 is 16 amino acids. The V end lost 3 bases, the J end lost 4 bases, and 17 bases lay between the germline ends. The chain's CDR3 is CASSLNAGTQSDTQYF. CDR3 DNA sequence: TGTGCCAGCAGCTTGAATGCCGGGACTCAATCAGATACGCAGTATTTT.

The J gene is TRBJ1-2, the V gene TRBV28; D not certain. CDR1 and CDR2 (germline): MDHEN, SYDVKM. The ends were cut back, 2 bases at V and 5 bases at J, with 6 bases in the middle. The CDR3 extends over 12 amino acids. The DNA of the CDR3 is TGTGCCAGCAGTTTAACAGAGTATGGCTACACCTTC. Its translation: CASSLTEYGYTF.

Only a few counts were recorded for this clone. The genes are TRBV7-6 and TRBJ2-6; TRBD1 is a possible D gene (7 bases). Trimming stripped 2 bases from V and 2 bases from J, with 16 bases between. The CDR3 is made up of 18 amino acids. Per germline, CDR1 SGHVS and CDR2 FNYEAQ. The CDR3 nucleotides are TGTGCCAGCAGCTTAAAACCAGGGGGACTGACTGGGGCCAACGTCCTGACTTTC. Residues: CASSLKPGGLTGANVLTF.

This clone was found once. This chain joins TRBV10-2 and TRBJ2-7, with 13 positions matching TRBD2. This CDR3 is built from 15 residues. From germline, CDR1 is WSHSY and CDR2 SAAADI. After removal of 3 bases from V and 6 bases from J, the junction contained 5 bases not matched to a gene. The CDR3 loop reads CASSETRLAGGEQYF. CDR3 nucleotide sequence: TGCGCCAGCAGTGAAACCAGACTAGCGGGGGGCGAGCAGTACTTC.

J is TRBJ2-5 and V is TRBV5-1, with TRBD1 identical over 10 bases. Germline V lookup: CDR1 SGHRS, CDR2 YFSETQ. Trimming removed 2 bases from V and 0 bases from J; junction bases left unmatched: 4. The CDR3 consists of 16 residues. The CDR3 reads CASSFTGTGDQETQYF. In nucleotides, the CDR3 is TGCGCCAGCAGCTTCACCGGGACAGGGGACCAAGAGACCCAGTACTTC.